These T cell receptor beta chains were read from a single sample in a study of shared clonotypes between healthy human individuals. Clones were sequenced by immunoSEQ multiplex PCR, and TCRdb holds only the in-frame ones, with some missing. The sample carries some 2.4 million clones, 93% recorded once. The sample consisted of naive CD4+ T cells from PBMCs. The receptors originated from a man aged 18 to 29 in good health. Some clones in this sample may be carry-over from other donors' samples. The CDR3 runs from the conserved cysteine through the conserved F or W.

v_call	j_call	cdr3_aa
TRBV28	TRBJ1-2	CASSSGTFGYTF
TRBV15	TRBJ2-5	CATSRQGGGETQYF
TRBV11-2	TRBJ2-7	CASSLVGGQGYEQYF
TRBV30	TRBJ1-2	CAWNGDLYGYTF
TRBV5-1	TRBJ1-5	CASSLGLDQPQHF
TRBV7-2	TRBJ2-6	CASSQHSGANVLTF
TRBV19	TRBJ1-1	CASTWGQQNTEAFF
TRBV18	TRBJ1-4	CASSPGLLNEKLFF
TRBV28	TRBJ1-2	CASSSLLGGYTF
TRBV5-3	TRBJ1-3	CARSLGQLSGNTIYF
TRBV30	TRBJ1-1	CAWSDRGAFF
TRBV19	TRBJ2-3	CASSIVAPGLAGGASTDTQYF
TRBV30	TRBJ1-1	CAWSEGPEAFF
TRBV2	TRBJ2-4	CASSTSGGIQYF
TRBV5-1	TRBJ2-7	CASSPRGLPWEQYF
TRBV28	TRBJ2-7	CASRRQGANEQYF
TRBV29-1	TRBJ2-7	CSVGGLANYEQYF
TRBV7-3	TRBJ1-1	CASSPHDTEAFF
TRBV28	TRBJ1-1	CASSLRRDGTEAFF
TRBV6-1	TRBJ2-2	CASFSPIGAGELFF
TRBV2	TRBJ2-5	CASSATGQETQYF
TRBV29-1	TRBJ1-2	CSVEGQNYGYTF
TRBV7-2	TRBJ1-3	CASSFSEGNTIYF
TRBV19	TRBJ2-1	CASSPHPGGALSSYNEQFF
TRBV6-1	TRBJ1-2	CASSDFGILNRGYTF
TRBV29-1	TRBJ2-1	CSVEGLLARPLVF
TRBV7-3	TRBJ2-1	CASSRESYNEQFF
TRBV5-1	TRBJ2-1	CASREGTYNEQFF
TRBV5-1	TRBJ2-1	CASTLTGERGAEQFF
TRBV7-3	TRBJ2-1	CASSLSGNFYNEQFF
TRBV16	TRBJ1-1	CASSPSLGLNTEAFF
TRBV6-6	TRBJ2-7	CASRTGQASYEQYF
TRBV11-2	TRBJ2-1	CASSNTPLAALSYNEQFF
TRBV7-9	TRBJ1-1	CASSLRPDTEAFF
TRBV10-3	TRBJ2-3	CAISESRDTQYF
TRBV5-1	TRBJ2-5	CASRLGQIETQYF
TRBV10-3	TRBJ2-7	CAISEKVQGDSEQYF
TRBV4-1	TRBJ1-1	CASSQDGYGVRNTEAFF
TRBV6-5	TRBJ2-2	CASNGGQGGELFF
TRBV18	TRBJ2-7	CASSPLSGRAYEQYF
TRBV9	TRBJ2-7	CASSVGGDPTYEQYF
TRBV28	TRBJ2-7	CASSPQEGITYEQYF
TRBV11-2	TRBJ2-7	CASSLTLAAYEQYF